This T cell receptor beta chain was sequenced in a study of blood T cell repertoires in COVID-19. Study as a whole: Samples taken during acute and convalescent COVID-19 were collected in the United States, Italy and Spain.

In the authors' methods: Cell counts per sample came from amplifying reference gene primers. Some clones are missing from TCRdb's copy, which holds only in-frame ones; the method was immunoSEQ multiplex PCR. V, J and clone size are those of that table, while D and trimming were read from the DNA. The sample has about 370,000 clones; 75% to 90% are singletons. V lost 7 bases and J 5 bases, leaving 15 bases between the germline ends. CDR1 SQVTM and CDR2 ANQGSEA come from the germline V gene. This CDR3 comprises 12 residues. Participants were placed into cohorts based on the clinical history they reported. Recovered status in Cohort 3 required two negative PCRs, clearance, or symptom resolution.

The TCR originated in a man younger than 35 who had recovered from COVID-19. The chain uses TRBV29-1 and TRBJ2-7; maybe TRBD2 (6 bases). Material: PBMCs or T cells enriched from blood (not recorded which). CDR3 sequence: CSAMGLPHEQYF. CDR3 coding DNA: TGCAGCGCCATGGGACTGCCCCACGAGCAGTACTTC.